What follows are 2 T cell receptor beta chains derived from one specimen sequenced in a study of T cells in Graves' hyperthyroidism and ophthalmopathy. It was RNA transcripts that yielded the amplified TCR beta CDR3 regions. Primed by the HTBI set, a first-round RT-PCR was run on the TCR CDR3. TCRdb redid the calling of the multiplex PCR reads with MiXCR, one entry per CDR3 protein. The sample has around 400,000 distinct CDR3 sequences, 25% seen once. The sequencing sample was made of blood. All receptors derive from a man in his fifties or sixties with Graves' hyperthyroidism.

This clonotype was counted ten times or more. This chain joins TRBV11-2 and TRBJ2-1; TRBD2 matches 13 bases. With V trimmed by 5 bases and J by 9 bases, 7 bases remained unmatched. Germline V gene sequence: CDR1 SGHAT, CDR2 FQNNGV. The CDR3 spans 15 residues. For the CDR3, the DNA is TGTGCCAGCAGCCTACTAGCGGGAGGGCCTGTTGAGCAGTTCTTC. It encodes CASSLLAGGPVEQFF. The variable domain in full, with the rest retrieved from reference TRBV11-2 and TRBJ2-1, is EAGVAQSPRYKIIEKRQSVAFWCNPISGHATLYWYQQILGQGPKLLIQFQNNGVVDDSQLPKDRFSAERLKGVDSTLKIQPAKLEDSAVYLCASSLLAGGPVEQFFGPGTRLTVL.

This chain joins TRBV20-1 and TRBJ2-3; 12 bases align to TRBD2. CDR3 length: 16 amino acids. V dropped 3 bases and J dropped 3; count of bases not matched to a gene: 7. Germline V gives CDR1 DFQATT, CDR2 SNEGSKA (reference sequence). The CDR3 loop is CSASSWLAGGTDTQYF. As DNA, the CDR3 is TGCAGTGCTAGTTCGTGGCTAGCGGGAGGGACAGATACGCAGTATTTT.